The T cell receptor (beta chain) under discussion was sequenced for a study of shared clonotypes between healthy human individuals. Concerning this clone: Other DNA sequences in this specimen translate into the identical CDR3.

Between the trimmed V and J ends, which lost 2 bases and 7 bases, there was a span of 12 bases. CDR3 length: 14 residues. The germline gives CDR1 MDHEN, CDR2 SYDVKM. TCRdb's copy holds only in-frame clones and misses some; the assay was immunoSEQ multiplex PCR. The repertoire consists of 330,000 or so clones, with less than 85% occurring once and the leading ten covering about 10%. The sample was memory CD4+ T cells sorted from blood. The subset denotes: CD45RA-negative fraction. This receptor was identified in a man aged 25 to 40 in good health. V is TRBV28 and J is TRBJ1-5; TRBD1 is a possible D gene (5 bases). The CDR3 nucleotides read TGTGCCAGCAGTTTAGGAGGGGCAGGACAGCCCCAGCATTTT. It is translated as CASSLGGAGQPQHF. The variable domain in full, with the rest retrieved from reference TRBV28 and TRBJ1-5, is DVKVTQSSRYLVKRTGEKVFLECVQDMDHENMFWYRQDPGLGLRLIYFSYDVKMKEKGDIPEGYSVSREKKERFSLILESASTNQTSMYLCASSLGGAGQPQHFGDGTRLSIL.